This T cell receptor (beta chain) derives from a study of cytomegalovirus exposure and HLA in healthy donors. Whole-study findings and limits: Indistinguishable V segments, including TRBV6-2 and TRBV6-3, were excluded. An Asian-associated ancestry cluster reportedly showed fewer N-insertions than the roughly 670-donor mean in a later analysis. Serostatus for CMV was the only available immune exposure information.

This clone was seen a few times. What it binds is unknown. A multiplex PCR was run with 60 Vbeta primers and 13 Jbeta primers. Sequenced by immunoSEQ multiplex PCR; TCRdb stores in-frame clones only, minus some. Of around 180,000 clones listed, approximately 80% are singletons. Germline lookup yields CDR1 MNHEY and CDR2 SMNVEV (reference sequence). Trimming took 5 bases from V and 1 from J; bases not matched to a gene: 7. The CDR3 totals 18 residues. The chain uses TRBV27 and TRBJ2-6; 11 bases line up with TRBD1. This clonotype originated in a woman aged 30 to 39 in good health and CMV-seropositive. Sequencing was performed on PBMCs. CDR3 sequence: CASSTTGQGASGANVLTF. For the CDR3, the DNA is TGTGCCAGCAGTACCACTGGACAGGGGGCTTCTGGGGCCAACGTCCTGACTTTC.